Each of the 28 T cell receptor beta chains below was sequenced from the same sample in a study of T cells of healthy individuals. TCRdb re-called the 5' RACE reads through MiXCR, storing one row per CDR3 protein. The sample lists about 96,000 distinct CDR3 sequences, approximately 18% occurring once. The origin of the receptors is a human donor in good health.

This clonotype was counted a few times. The V call is TRBV28, the J call TRBJ2-7; D is unresolved. With 5 bases removed from V and 5 bases from J, the gap between germline ends came to 13 bases. There are 13 residues in the CDR3. Germline CDR1 reads MDHEN; CDR2 reads SYDVKM. CDR3 sequence reads: CASSGRRGHEQYF. Written as DNA, the CDR3 is TGTGCCAGCAGTGGTCGACGAGGACACGAGCAGTACTTC.

This chain links TRBV29-1 with TRBJ1-1; D may be TRBD1 (6 bases). The length of the CDR3 is 12 residues. Per the germline V gene, CDR1 is SQVTM and CDR2 is ANQGSEA. The V gene lost 4 bases and the J gene lost 4 bases, with 10 bases spanning the gap. In DNA form, the CDR3 reads TGCAGCGTTGGGCGAGGGGGCACTGAAGCTTTCTTT. This gives the protein CSVGRGGTEAFF.

This clonotype was picked up many times. The rearrangement links TRBV29-1 to TRBJ2-7; D may match TRBD1 or TRBD2 (5 bases each). Trimming cost V 4 bases and J 3 bases, with 16 bases left between them. Germline CDR1 and CDR2: SQVTM and ANQGSEA. This CDR3 contains 14 residues. The CDR3 reads CSVAQGVAHYEQYF. DNA for the CDR3: TGCAGCGTTGCCCAGGGAGTAGCACACTACGAGCAGTACTTC.

The sample holds a few counts of this clonotype. V usage is TRBV7-9 and J usage is TRBJ1-2; 7 positions agree with TRBD1. Germline V CDR1 and CDR2: SEHNR, FQNEAQ (reference sequence). This CDR3 region has 15 residues. Unmatched junction bases numbered 7, after V lost 4 bases and J lost 2 bases. CDR3 protein: CASSYRKTGNYGYTF. The CDR3 DNA reads TGTGCCAGCAGCTATAGGAAGACAGGGAACTATGGCTACACCTTC. Full variable domain (remainder filled in from reference TRBV7-9 and TRBJ1-2): DTGVSQNPRHKITKRGQNVTFRCDPISEHNRLYWYRQTLGQGPEFLTYFQNEAQLEKSRLLSDRFSAERPKGSFSTLEIQRTEQGDSAMYLCASSYRKTGNYGYTFGSGTRLTVV.

This chain links TRBV28 with TRBJ1-2; the D gene is possibly TRBD1 (6 bases). The CDR3 is 13 amino acids. In germline, CDR1 is MDHEN, CDR2 SYDVKM. Trimming took 1 base from V and 6 from J, leaving 9 bases between them. CDR3 sequence (DNA): TGTGCCAGCAGTTTATTTTCAGGGGATGGCTACACCTTC. Protein product: CASSLFSGDGYTF.

V is TRBV10-3 and J is TRBJ2-7; 7 nucleotides align to TRBD1. Germline-derived CDR1 and CDR2 are ENHRY and SYGVKD. The V and J ends lost 6 bases and 9 bases, in that order; junction bases with no gene match: 11. The CDR3 has 13 residues. This chain's CDR3 is CAISQGQSAGQYF. CDR3 in DNA: TGTGCCATCAGCCAGGGACAGTCGGCGGGGCAGTACTTC.

This clonotype showed up many times. The chain combines TRBV7-9 with TRBJ2-5; D is unclear. V lost 1 base and J 4 bases, leaving 4 bases between the germline ends. The germline V gene has CDR1 SEHNR and CDR2 FQNEAQ (reference sequence). The CDR3 spans 12 residues. CDR3 loop: CASSLVRETQYF. DNA for the CDR3: TGTGCCAGCAGCTTAGTCCGAGAGACCCAGTACTTC.

V and J are TRBV12-3 or TRBV12-4 and TRBJ2-3; the match to TRBD2 covers 8 bases. The length of the CDR3 is 16 residues. J was trimmed by 2 bases and V by 0 bases; bases with no gene match: 4. CDR3 region: CASSLAQLAATDTQYF. As DNA, the CDR3 is TGTGCCAGCAGTTTAGCCCAACTAGCGGCCACAGATACGCAGTATTTT.

The J gene is TRBJ1-3, the V gene TRBV6-5; D gene ambiguous. This CDR3 has 15 residues. Germline CDR1 and CDR2: MNHEY and SVGAGI. Trimming stripped 6 bases from V and 8 bases from J, with 20 bases between. This chain's CDR3 is CASSAEGLGGDTIYF. The CDR3 nucleotides are TGTGCCAGCAGCGCCGAGGGTTTAGGCGGAGACACCATATATTTT.

The V call is TRBV27, the J call TRBJ2-5; 8 positions agree with TRBD1. This CDR3 is built from 14 residues. Germline-derived CDR1 and CDR2 are MNHEY and SMNVEV (reference sequence). V dropped 7 bases and J dropped 2; count of bases not matched to a gene: 6. CDR3 sequence reads: CASKRQGHQETQYF. The CDR3 DNA sequence: TGTGCCAGCAAAAGACAGGGGCATCAAGAGACCCAGTACTTC.

This clonotype was seen only a few times. J is TRBJ1-1 and V is TRBV20-1; TRBD1 aligns across 7 bases. Germline V gene data show CDR1 as DFQATT and CDR2 as SNEGSKA (reference sequence). This CDR3 comprises 15 residues. The junction had 4 bases not matched to a gene; V was cut back by 0 bases and J by 0 bases. The CDR3 is CSAREGGQLNTEAFF. The CDR3 coding sequence is TGCAGTGCTAGAGAGGGGGGACAGTTGAACACTGAAGCTTTCTTT.

V gene TRBV5-1 combines with J gene TRBJ2-2, with D perhaps given as TRBD1 or TRBD2 (5 bases each). The CDR3 is 15 amino acids. Germline V lookup: CDR1 SGHRS, CDR2 YFSETQ. The V end lost 4 bases, the J end lost 2 bases, and 12 bases lay between the germline ends. CDR3 protein: CASSIRDHNTGELFF. The CDR3 nucleotides read TGCGCCAGCAGCATCCGGGACCATAACACCGGGGAGCTGTTTTTT.

The table lists this clonotype with a few counts. This chain uses TRBV28 with TRBJ2-4; no clear D gene. Germline lookup yields CDR1 MDHEN and CDR2 SYDVKM. The CDR3 totals 15 residues. V shed 7 bases and J shed 0 bases, with 13 bases lying between them. DNA of the CDR3: TGTGCCAGCAAACGGGCAGACCTAGCCAAAAACATTCAGTACTTC. Translating gives CASKRADLAKNIQYF.

The table lists this clonotype with a few counts. The chain uses TRBV6-2 or TRBV6-3 and TRBJ2-6; 8 nucleotides line up with TRBD1. Germline-derived CDR1 and CDR2 are MNHEY and SVGEGT. The CDR3 sequence is 18 residues long. V shed 6 bases and J 0 bases; nucleotides not matched to a gene: 10. The CDR3 DNA reads as TGTGCCAGCAGCCGACAGGGGCCCTACCACTCTGGGGCCAACGTCCTGACTTTC. Its translation: CASSRQGPYHSGANVLTF.

This clonotype occurred many times. The chain links TRBV29-1 to TRBJ2-7, with 8 bases identical to TRBD1. The CDR3 loop spans 17 amino acids. Germline V gene lookup returns CDR1 SQVTM and CDR2 ANQGSEA. V lost 7 bases and J lost 0; bases outside the gene matches: 17. The CDR3 nucleotides are TGCAGCGACCCACAGGGGGATGAAGGTTATAGCTCCTACGAGCAGTACTTC. Its protein product is CSDPQGDEGYSSYEQYF.

This chain uses TRBV20-1 with TRBJ1-1; TRBD1 is a possible D gene (6 bases). The germline V gene has CDR1 DFQATT and CDR2 SNEGSKA (reference sequence). The length of the CDR3 is 14 residues. V was trimmed by 3 bases and J by 6 bases, leaving 17 bases between them. The CDR3 reads CSARTSTGFPEAFF. CDR3 in DNA: TGCAGTGCTAGGACCAGTACAGGGTTCCCTGAAGCTTTCTTT.

Many counts were recorded for this clonotype. The rearrangement links TRBV7-8 to TRBJ2-3, with TRBD2 matching over 7 bases. CDR1 is SGHVS and CDR2 is FQNEAQ in the germline V gene. V lost 2 bases, J lost 4 bases, and 12 bases stayed unmatched. This CDR3 region has 17 residues. The CDR3 DNA reads TGTGCCAGCAGCTTACCCCGGGTGGGGGGGGTTGCAGATACGCAGTATTTT. Its protein is CASSLPRVGGVADTQYF.

This clonotype was counted between two and nine times. V and J are TRBV10-3 and TRBJ2-7, with 8 positions matching TRBD1. Germline-derived CDR1 and CDR2 are ENHRY and SYGVKD. V lost 6 bases to trimming and J lost 6 bases; unmatched junction nucleotides: 13. The CDR3 totals 15 residues. CDR3 DNA sequence: TGTGCCATCAGGAATACAGGACAGGGAAAGGGCGAGCAGTACTTC. Residues: CAIRNTGQGKGEQYF.

The V and J genes are TRBV28 and TRBJ1-5; D gene unclear. Germline values: CDR1 MDHEN, CDR2 SYDVKM. This CDR3 has 15 residues. Trimming cost V 5 bases and J 3 bases, with 14 bases left between them. DNA of the CDR3: TGTGCCAGCAGTAACTCAGGCCAGTTCAATCAGCCCCAGCATTTT. Encoded protein: CASSNSGQFNQPQHF.

The V and J genes are TRBV6-2 or TRBV6-3 and TRBJ2-5; TRBD1 matches at 7 bases. CDR1 is MNHEY, CDR2 SVGEGT, per germline. CDR3 length equals 14 residues. V trimming: 6 bases; J trimming: 2 bases; junction bases outside the gene matches: 6. The CDR3 DNA is TGTGCCAGCAGGAGAGGGGGCTGGCAAGAGACCCAGTACTTC. Translated: CASRRGGWQETQYF.

This chain connects TRBV21-1 to TRBJ2-5; the table calls TRBD1, which could not be checked here. TRBV21-1 is a known pseudogene. This CDR3 is built from 18 residues. The CDR3 nucleotides are TGTGCCAGCAGATCACCCTGGGGGAAGGAATGGGGGAAGGAGACCCAGTACTTC. Its protein product is CASRSPWGKEWGKETQYF.

J is TRBJ1-2 and V is TRBV7-9, with TRBD1 matching over 7 bases. The CDR3 totals 14 residues. CDR1 is SEHNR and CDR2 is FQNEAQ in the germline V gene (reference sequence). With V trimmed by 1 base and J by 9 bases, 8 bases remained unmatched. CDR3 region: CASSLGGTVRRYTF. DNA for the CDR3: TGTGCCAGCAGCTTAGGTGGGACAGTCCGGCGCTACACCTTC.

CDR3 sequence: CASSLVVTGGFSTDTQYF. Written as DNA, the CDR3 is TGTGCCAGCAGCTTAGTCGTAACGGGGGGGTTTAGCACAGATACGCAGTATTTT. The chain has TRBV7-2 and TRBJ2-3, with 8 bases matching TRBD2. The CDR3 is 18 amino acids. Germline CDR1 SGHTA, CDR2 FQGNSA. Trimming removed 1 base from V and 0 bases from J; junction bases left unmatched: 9. Variable domain in full (rest from reference TRBV7-2 and TRBJ2-3): GAGVSQSPSNKVTEKGKDVELRCDPISGHTALYWYRQSLGQGLEFLIYFQGNSAPDKSGLPSDRFSAERTGGSVSTLTIQRTQQEDSAVYLCASSLVVTGGFSTDTQYFGPGTRLTVL.

This clonotype appeared a few times. A much larger clone differs by one base, so this may be a read error. CDR3 DNA: TGCAGCACAAGGTCAAACTATGGCTACAACTTC. The encoded protein is CSTRSNYGYNF. The chain recombines TRBV20-1 with TRBJ1-2; unclear D gene. CDR3 length: 11 amino acids. CDR1 and CDR2 from the germline V gene are DFQATT and SNEGSKA (reference sequence).

The rearrangement uses TRBV20-1 and TRBJ2-3; D not certain. There are 13 residues in the CDR3. V was trimmed by 5 bases and J by 0 bases, leaving 9 bases between them. From germline, CDR1 is DFQATT and CDR2 SNEGSKA (reference sequence). CDR3 residues: CSARGSSTDTQYF. For the CDR3, the DNA is TGCAGTGCTCGAGGATCTAGCACAGATACGCAGTATTTT.

Worth noting for this clonotype: Mismatch with germline at one junction end may stem from a read error. The chain links TRBV7-9 to TRBJ1-2; D gene ambiguous. CDR1 is SEHNR and CDR2 is FQNEAQ in the germline V gene (reference sequence). The CDR3 has 14 residues. The CDR3 DNA reads as TGTGCCAGCACCCCTATCGCGGGAGTCTATGGCTACAACTTC. Amino acids: CASTPIAGVYGYNF.

This clonotype was recorded many times. In nucleotides, the CDR3 is TGCAGCGTCCTCCAGGGGTCCGCTGGAAACACCATATATTTT. Translated, it gives CSVLQGSAGNTIYF. The chain couples TRBV29-1 to TRBJ1-3; weak D call: TRBD1 (6 bases). V was cut by 6 bases and J by 2 bases, with 14 bases left in between. The CDR3 length is 14 residues. Germline V gene lookup returns CDR1 SQVTM and CDR2 ANQGSEA.

This clonotype was observed a few times. V gene TRBV5-1 combines with J gene TRBJ1-1, with a weak D call TRBD1 (5 bases). CDR3 length: 15 residues. Germline CDR1 is SGHRS and CDR2 is YFSETQ. The V gene lost 0 bases and the J gene lost 1 base, with 10 bases spanning the gap. DNA of the CDR3: TGCGCCAGCAGCTTGGACCGAACAGGGAACACTGAAGCTTTCTTT. It yields the protein CASSLDRTGNTEAFF.